This record looks at one TCR beta chain sequence and its context. There is no known antigen for this receptor. No much larger clone exists at a distance of one base, and base qualities are not known. The data originate from a study of PD-1 blockade in classical Hodgkin lymphoma (dated by TCRdb to the early 2020s). Regarding the complete study: Nivolumab dosing was 3 mg/kg intravenously every 2 weeks, continuing until either disease progression or unacceptable toxicity. A peripheral blood immune signature of response to PD-1 blockade in classical Hodgkin lymphoma was defined using TCR beta sequencing and CyTOF.

Genomic DNA was extracted with the Qiagen DNeasy kit from unsorted PBMCs and from negatively selected CD4+ and CD8+ fractions. Using primers that anneal to V and J segments, immunoSEQ multiplex PCR amplified the TCR beta CDR3 regions. Amplification bias was minimized using a synthetic immune receptor repertoire, and residual bias was removed computationally after sequencing. In the authors' own workflow: Repertoire diversity was quantified as the Shannon entropy index using custom Python scripts. The unsorted, CD4+ and CD8+ repertoires were each analyzed separately, with the exception of combined analyses, where CD4+ and CD8+ sequences were merged in silico. A clone counted as expanded when the clone's frequency after treatment rose at least 2-fold relative to C1D1, and clones undetected at baseline were given a pseudocount of 0.5. Clones with 0 or 1 copy at C1D1 were defined as singleton clones, while clones with 2 or more copies were defined as non-singleton clones. Clones expanded in unsorted samples were assigned a CD4+, CD8+ or unknown annotation through matching of protein sequences in sorted samples from the same patient. Wilcoxon tests on paired samples were used to test changes in diversity from C1D1 to C4D1. The table comes from immuneACCESS by way of TCRdb, which keeps in-frame sequences with V and J called. Part of the clones is missing from these tables; in studies checked, under half for an unresolved V gene and the rest for unknown reasons. V and J calls and clone size are given by that table; D and trimming were obtained from the DNA. The sample table records 15,000 to 20,000 clones; around 79% of these occur just once. Of the sample, 2% to 2.5% falls within the top ten clones.

Reading the label with the study, this specimen's time point is: cycle 4 day 1 (C4D1), after six to seven weeks of nivolumab. Every trial patient had relapsed following autologous stem cell transplantation, and prior brentuximab vedotin exposure was what differed among cohorts A, B and C. CD4+ T cells were purified from thawed PBMCs by magnetic negative selection with a Miltenyi CD4+ T cell isolation kit. The trial cohort comprised about 60 patients with relapsed/refractory classical Hodgkin lymphoma whose best overall responses were complete response, partial response or progressive disease. Trial patients were treated with single-agent nivolumab in the multi-cohort phase II CheckMate 205 trial. An independent review committee assessed best overall response using the 2007 International Working Group response criteria. Trial PBMCs were collected just before the start of nivolumab (C1D1) and during therapy at cycle 2 day 1 and cycle 4 day 1. Peripheral blood was collected in 8 mL Vacutainer Cell Preparation Tubes, from which PBMCs were isolated by centrifugation and then cryopreserved. Purified CD4+ and CD8+ fractions were prepared only for cases in which an additional PBMC sample was available. Magnetically labelled cells were removed on LS columns in a quadroMACS separator, and the flow-through was retained as the purified fraction.

General findings and caveats noted by the study authors: By C4D1, a significant rise was seen in CD4+ TCR diversity but not in CD8+ TCR diversity (p=0.0027 vs p=0.16), and the rise was most apparent among complete responders (p=0.02). Baseline TCR diversity was reported to be lower in newly diagnosed patients than in healthy donors, and even lower in relapsed/refractory patients. Trial patients with a complete response had baseline diversity similar to that of newly diagnosed patients, while partial responders and progressors had significantly lower diversity. The study was limited to a single clinical trial cohort, and causes of repertoire differences, possibly disease activity or prior therapy, remained undefined. Lower diversity was observed in patients in whom nivolumab was started less than 1 year after ASCT, and these patients were excluded from later analyses so that confounding by immune reconstitution would be avoided.

From the cysteine through the phenylalanine, the CDR3 covers 17 amino acids. Only CDR3 DNA is held: 51 bases, read in frame from base 1. Here V drops 2 bases and J drops 7 bases, and the junction holds 6 bases not matched to any gene. Per the germline V gene (reference sequence), SEHNR is the CDR1 and FQNEAQ is the CDR2. This receptor chain uses TRBV7-9 and TRBJ2-1; a stretch of 15 junction bases matches TRBD2. The source material was CD4+ T cells from blood, sampled before the fourth cycle of nivolumab. This receptor was taken from a human donor with classical Hodgkin lymphoma. The nucleotide sequence is given as TGTGCCAGCAGCTTACCGGGACTAGCGGGAGGCCCTAATGAGCAGTTCTTC. Translated, it gives CASSLPGLAGGPNEQFF.